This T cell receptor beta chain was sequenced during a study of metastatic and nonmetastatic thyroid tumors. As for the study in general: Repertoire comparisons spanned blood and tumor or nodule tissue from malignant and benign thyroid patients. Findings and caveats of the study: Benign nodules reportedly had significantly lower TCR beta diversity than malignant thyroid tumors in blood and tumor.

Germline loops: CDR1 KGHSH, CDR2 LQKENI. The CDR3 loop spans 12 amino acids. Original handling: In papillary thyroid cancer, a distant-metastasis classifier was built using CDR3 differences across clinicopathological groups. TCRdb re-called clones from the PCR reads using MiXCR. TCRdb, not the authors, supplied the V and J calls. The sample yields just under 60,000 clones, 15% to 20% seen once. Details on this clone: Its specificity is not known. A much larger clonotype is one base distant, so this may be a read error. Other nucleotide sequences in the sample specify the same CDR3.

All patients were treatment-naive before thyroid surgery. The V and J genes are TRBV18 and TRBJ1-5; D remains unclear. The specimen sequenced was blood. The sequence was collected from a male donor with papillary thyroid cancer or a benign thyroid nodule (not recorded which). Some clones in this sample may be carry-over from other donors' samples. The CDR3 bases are TGTGCCAGCCCACCACCAGAAGGTCCCCAGCATTTT. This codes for CASPPPEGPQHF.